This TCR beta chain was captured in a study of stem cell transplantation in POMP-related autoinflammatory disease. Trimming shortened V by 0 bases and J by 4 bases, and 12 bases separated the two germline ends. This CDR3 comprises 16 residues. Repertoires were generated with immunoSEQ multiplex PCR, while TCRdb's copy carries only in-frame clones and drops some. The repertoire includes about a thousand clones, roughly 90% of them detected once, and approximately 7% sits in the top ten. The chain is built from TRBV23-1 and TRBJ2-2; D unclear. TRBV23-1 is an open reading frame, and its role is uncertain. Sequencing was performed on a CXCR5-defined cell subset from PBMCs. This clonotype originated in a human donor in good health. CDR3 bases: TGCGCCAGCAGTCAATCTTGTCCGCGGTTCACCGGGGAGCTGTTTTTT. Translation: CASSQSCPRFTGELFF.